These 8 T cell receptor beta chains were sequenced from one sample in a study of blood T cell repertoires in COVID-19 (dated by TCRdb to the early 2020s). Receptor amplification or capture employed the immunoSEQ multiplex PCR assay. TCRdb holds this immuneACCESS table with in-frame rearrangements only. Some clones are missing; in checked studies, unresolved V genes explain under half, and the rest has no known cause. This sample holds 200,000 to 250,000 clones; 90% were observed only once. Approximately 16% of the sample is in the top ten clones. Sequencing input: PBMCs or T cells enriched from blood (not recorded which). The receptors shown here come from a man younger than 45 who had been exposed to COVID-19.

This clone was detected only once. The chain combines TRBV19 with TRBJ2-2; 9 bases are shared with TRBD2. V dropped 8 bases and J dropped 0; count of bases not matched to a gene: 7. This CDR3 spans 16 amino acids. Germline V gives CDR1 LNHDA, CDR2 SQIVND (reference sequence). The chain's CDR3 is CASRGGGGANTGELFF. The CDR3, as DNA: TGTGCCAGTCGGGGAGGCGGGGGGGCGAACACCGGGGAGCTGTTTTTT. The variable domain in full, with the rest retrieved from reference TRBV19 and TRBJ2-2, is DGGITQSPKYLFRKEGQNVTLSCEQNLNHDAMYWYRQDPGQGLRLIYYSQIVNDFQKGDIAEGYSVSREKKESFPLTVTSAQKNPTAFYLCASRGGGGANTGELFFGEGSRLTVL.

The chain employs TRBV24-1 and TRBJ2-7; D is ambiguous. CDR3 length: 14 residues. The V gene lost 5 bases and the J gene lost 2 bases, with 12 bases spanning the gap. Germline CDR1 and CDR2: KGHDR and SFDVKD. CDR3 DNA sequence: TGTGCCACCAGTGTAGAAGTTCCGGCCTACGAGCAGTACTTC. Translating gives CATSVEVPAYEQYF.

J is TRBJ2-2 and V is TRBV4-2; TRBD2 might be the D (6 bases). This CDR3 has 16 residues. The V and J ends lost 2 bases and 3 bases respectively, with 13 bases between them. CDR1 and CDR2 from the germline V gene are LGHNA and YNFKEQ. The CDR3 coding sequence is TGTGCCAGCAGCCAAAACGCCGGGGGAGACACCGGGGAGCTGTTTTTT. It encodes CASSQNAGGDTGELFF.

Comment on this clone: Other DNA sequences within the sample encode an identical CDR3. The gene calls are TRBV7-2 and TRBJ1-6, with D possibly TRBD1 on 5 matching bases. Germline CDR1 SGHTA, CDR2 FQGNSA. The CDR3 sequence is 17 residues long. The V and J ends lost 3 bases and 0 bases respectively, with 12 bases between them. The chain's CDR3 is CASSLGLSSSYNSPLHF. CDR3 bases: TGTGCCAGCAGCTTGGGGCTGTCGAGCTCCTATAATTCACCCCTCCACTTT.

The chain carries TRBV19 and TRBJ1-3; no definite D call. Germline V gives CDR1 LNHDA, CDR2 SQIVND (reference sequence). CDR3 length: 14 residues. The ends were cut back, 7 bases at V and 2 bases at J, with 12 bases in the middle. The CDR3 sequence: CASTSSETGNTIYF. For the CDR3, the DNA is TGTGCCAGTACCTCTTCCGAGACTGGAAACACCATATATTTT. Drawing the rest from reference TRBV19 and TRBJ1-3, the complete variable domain is DGGITQSPKYLFRKEGQNVTLSCEQNLNHDAMYWYRQDPGQGLRLIYYSQIVNDFQKGDIAEGYSVSREKKESFPLTVTSAQKNPTAFYLCASTSSETGNTIYFGEGSWLTVV.

CDR3 bases: TGTGCCAGCAGCTTTCAGGGGGCGCGTTCTCATGGCTACACCTTC. Its protein product is CASSFQGARSHGYTF. V usage is TRBV7-2 and J usage is TRBJ1-2; 8 positions match TRBD1. The V gene's germline CDR1 is SGHTA and CDR2 FQGNSA. Trimming took 3 bases from V and 6 from J; bases not matched to a gene: 9. The CDR3 consists of 15 residues.

CDR3 sequence: CASSVTLAGHEQFF. CDR3 coding DNA: TGTGCCAGCAGCGTAACACTAGCGGGCCATGAGCAGTTCTTC. This rearrangement joins TRBV9 to TRBJ2-1, with 9 bases fitting TRBD2. Trimming took 1 base from V and 8 from J; bases not matched to a gene: 4. The CDR3 contains 14 residues. In germline, CDR1 is SGDLS, CDR2 YYNGEE.

The chain recombines TRBV30 with TRBJ1-3, with no clear D. This CDR3 has 13 residues. The V gene lost 2 bases and the J gene lost 0 bases, with 5 bases spanning the gap. The V gene's germline CDR1 is GTSNPN and CDR2 SVGIG (reference sequence). CDR3 in DNA: TGTGCCTGGAGTACAAGCTCTGGAAACACCATATATTTT. Its protein is CAWSTSSGNTIYF.